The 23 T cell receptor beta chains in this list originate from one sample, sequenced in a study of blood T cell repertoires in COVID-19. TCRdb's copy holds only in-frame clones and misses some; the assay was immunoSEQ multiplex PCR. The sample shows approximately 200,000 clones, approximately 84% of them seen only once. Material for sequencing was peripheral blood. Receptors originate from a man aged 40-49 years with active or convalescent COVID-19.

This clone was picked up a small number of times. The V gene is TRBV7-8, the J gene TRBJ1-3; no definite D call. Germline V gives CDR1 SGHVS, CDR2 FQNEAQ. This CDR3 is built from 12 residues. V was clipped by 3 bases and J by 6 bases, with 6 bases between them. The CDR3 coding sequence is TGTGCCAGCAGCTTCGGGGAAAACACCATATATTTT. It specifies CASSFGENTIYF.

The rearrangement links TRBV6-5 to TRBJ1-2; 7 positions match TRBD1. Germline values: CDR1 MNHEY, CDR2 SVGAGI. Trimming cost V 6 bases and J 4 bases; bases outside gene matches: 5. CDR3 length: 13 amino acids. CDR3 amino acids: CASRSRGSYGYTF. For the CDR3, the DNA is TGTGCCAGCAGGTCCAGGGGGAGCTATGGCTACACCTTC.

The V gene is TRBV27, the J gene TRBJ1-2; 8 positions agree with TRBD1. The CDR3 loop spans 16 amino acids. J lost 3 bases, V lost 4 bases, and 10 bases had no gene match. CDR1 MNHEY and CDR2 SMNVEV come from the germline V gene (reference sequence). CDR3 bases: TGTGCCAGCAGTTCCTTCCCAGGACAGGGCGACTATGGCTACACCTTC. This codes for CASSSFPGQGDYGYTF.

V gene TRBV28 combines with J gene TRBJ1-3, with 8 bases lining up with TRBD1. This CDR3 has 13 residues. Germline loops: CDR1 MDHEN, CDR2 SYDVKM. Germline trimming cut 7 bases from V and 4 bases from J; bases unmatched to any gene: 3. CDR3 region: CASKDRGGNTIYF. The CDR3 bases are TGTGCCAGCAAAGACAGGGGAGGAAACACCATATATTTT. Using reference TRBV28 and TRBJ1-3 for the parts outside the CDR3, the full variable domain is DVKVTQSSRYLVKRTGEKVFLECVQDMDHENMFWYRQDPGLGLRLIYFSYDVKMKEKGDIPEGYSVSREKKERFSLILESASTNQTSMYLCASKDRGGNTIYFGEGSWLTVV.

DNA for the CDR3: TGTGCCAGCAGTTACGCAGGACAGGGGGTTTGGGGCTACACCTTC. It yields the protein CASSYAGQGVWGYTF. V and J are TRBV6-5 and TRBJ1-2; 10 bases are a match to TRBD1. Per germline, CDR1 MNHEY and CDR2 SVGAGI. This CDR3 has 15 amino acids. The J segment lost 8 bases and the V segment lost 2 bases, leaving 8 bases of the junction unmatched.

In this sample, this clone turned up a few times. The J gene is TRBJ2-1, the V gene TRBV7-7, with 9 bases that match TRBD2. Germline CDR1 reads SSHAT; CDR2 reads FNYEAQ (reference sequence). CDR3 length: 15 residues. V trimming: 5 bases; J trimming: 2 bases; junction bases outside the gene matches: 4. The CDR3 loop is CASSLSGGPYNEQFF. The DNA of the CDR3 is TGTGCCAGCAGCCTCAGCGGGGGGCCCTACAATGAGCAGTTCTTC.

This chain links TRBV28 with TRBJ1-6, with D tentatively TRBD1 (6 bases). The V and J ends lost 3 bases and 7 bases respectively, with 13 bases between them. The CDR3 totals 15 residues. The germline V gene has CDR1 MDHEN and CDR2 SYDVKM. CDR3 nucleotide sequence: TGTGCCAGCAGTTTGTCGGCAGGGGCGAATTCACCCCTCCACTTT. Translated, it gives CASSLSAGANSPLHF.

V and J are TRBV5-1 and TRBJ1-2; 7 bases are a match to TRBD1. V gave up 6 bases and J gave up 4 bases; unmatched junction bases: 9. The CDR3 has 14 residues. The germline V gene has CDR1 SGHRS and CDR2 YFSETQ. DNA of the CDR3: TGCGCCAGCAAGACAGGGAGTCGGGTCTATGGCTACACCTTC. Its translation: CASKTGSRVYGYTF.

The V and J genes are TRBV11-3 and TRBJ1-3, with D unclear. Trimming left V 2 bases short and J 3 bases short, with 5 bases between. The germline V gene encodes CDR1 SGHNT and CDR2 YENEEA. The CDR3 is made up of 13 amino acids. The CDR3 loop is CASSLTVGNTIYF. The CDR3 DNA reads TGTGCCAGCAGCTTAACAGTTGGAAACACCATATATTTT. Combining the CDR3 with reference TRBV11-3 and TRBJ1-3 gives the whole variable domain EAGVVQSPRYKIIEKKQPVAFWCNPISGHNTLYWYLQNLGQGPELLIRYENEEAVDDSQLPKDRFSAERLKGVDSTLKIQPAELGDSAVYLCASSLTVGNTIYFGEGSWLTVV.

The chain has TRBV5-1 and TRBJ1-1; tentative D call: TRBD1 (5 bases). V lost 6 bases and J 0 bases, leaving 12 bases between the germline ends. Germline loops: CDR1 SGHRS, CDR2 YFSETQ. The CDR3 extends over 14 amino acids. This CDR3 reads CASTGGVMNTEAFF. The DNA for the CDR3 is TGCGCCAGCACTGGAGGGGTCATGAACACTGAAGCTTTCTTT. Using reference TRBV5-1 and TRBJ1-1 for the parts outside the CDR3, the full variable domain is KAGVTQTPRYLIKTRGQQVTLSCSPISGHRSVSWYQQTPGQGLQFLFEYFSETQRNKGNFPGRFSGRQFSNSRSEMNVSTLELGDSALYLCASTGGVMNTEAFFGQGTRLTVV.

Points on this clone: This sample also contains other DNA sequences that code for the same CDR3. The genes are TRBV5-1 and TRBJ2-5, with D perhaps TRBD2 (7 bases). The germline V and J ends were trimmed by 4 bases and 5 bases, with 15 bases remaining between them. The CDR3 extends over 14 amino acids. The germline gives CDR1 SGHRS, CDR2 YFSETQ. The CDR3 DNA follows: TGCGCCAGCAGCGACCCACAGGGAGGGGAGACCCAGTACTTC. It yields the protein CASSDPQGGETQYF.

The CDR3 here is CRKDRGYGYTF. As DNA, the CDR3 is TGCAGGAAGGACAGGGGATATGGCTACACCTTC. This chain connects TRBV20-1 to TRBJ1-2, with 9 bases identical to TRBD1. CDR1 is DFQATT and CDR2 is SNEGSKA in the germline V gene (reference sequence). The CDR3 contains 11 residues.

For the CDR3, the DNA is TGTGCCAGCAGTGAATGGGCTAGCGGGGGCCCATTCACAGATACGCAGTATTTT. It specifies CASSEWASGGPFTDTQYF. This chain joins TRBV2 and TRBJ2-3; TRBD2 matches at 10 bases. Germline V gene data show CDR1 as SNHLY and CDR2 as FYNNEI. The length of the CDR3 is 18 residues. The V segment lost 2 bases and the J segment 2 bases; nucleotides outside the gene matches: 10. Full variable domain (missing parts from reference TRBV2 and TRBJ2-3): EPEVTQTPSHQVTQMGQEVILRCVPISNHLYFYWYRQILGQKVEFLVSFYNNEISEKSEIFDDQFSVERPDGSNFTLKIRSTKLEDSAMYFCASSEWASGGPFTDTQYFGPGTRLTVL.

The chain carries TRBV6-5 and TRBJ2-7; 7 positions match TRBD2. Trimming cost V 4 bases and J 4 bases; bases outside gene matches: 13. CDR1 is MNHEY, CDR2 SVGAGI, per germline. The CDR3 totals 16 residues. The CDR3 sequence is CASSSPRNRGVYEQYF. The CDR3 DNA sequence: TGTGCCAGCAGTTCGCCTAGGAACCGGGGGGTATACGAGCAGTACTTC.

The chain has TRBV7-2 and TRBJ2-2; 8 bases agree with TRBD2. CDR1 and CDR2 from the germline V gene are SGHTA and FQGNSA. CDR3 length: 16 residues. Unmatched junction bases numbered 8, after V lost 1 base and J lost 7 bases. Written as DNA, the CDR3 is TGTGCCAGCAGCTTAGAAGGAGCGGGAGTAGGCGGGGAGCTGTTTTTT. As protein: CASSLEGAGVGGELFF.

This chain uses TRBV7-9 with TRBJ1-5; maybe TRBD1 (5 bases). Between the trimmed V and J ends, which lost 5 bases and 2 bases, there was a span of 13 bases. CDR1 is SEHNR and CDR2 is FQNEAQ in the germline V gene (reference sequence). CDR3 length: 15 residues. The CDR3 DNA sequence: TGTGCCAGCAGCCTTGGGGGGTCAGGCAATCAGCCCCAGCATTTT. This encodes CASSLGGSGNQPQHF.

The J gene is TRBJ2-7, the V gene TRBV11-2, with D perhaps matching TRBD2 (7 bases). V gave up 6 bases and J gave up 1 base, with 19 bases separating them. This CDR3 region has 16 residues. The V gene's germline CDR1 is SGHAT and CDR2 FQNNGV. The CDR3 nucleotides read TGTGCCAGCAGTCAAGGGGGGGGAGTGATGTCCTACGAGCAGTACTTC. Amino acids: CASSQGGGVMSYEQYF. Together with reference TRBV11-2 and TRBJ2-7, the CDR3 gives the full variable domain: EAGVAQSPRYKIIEKRQSVAFWCNPISGHATLYWYQQILGQGPKLLIQFQNNGVVDDSQLPKDRFSAERLKGVDSTLKIQPAKLEDSAVYLCASSQGGGVMSYEQYFGPGTRLTVT.

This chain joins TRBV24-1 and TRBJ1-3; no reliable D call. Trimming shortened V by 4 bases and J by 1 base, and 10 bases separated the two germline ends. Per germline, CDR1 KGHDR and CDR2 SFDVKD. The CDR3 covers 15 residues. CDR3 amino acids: CATSDPSGSGNTIYF. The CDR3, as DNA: TGTGCCACCAGTGACCCCTCGGGTTCTGGAAACACCATATATTTT.

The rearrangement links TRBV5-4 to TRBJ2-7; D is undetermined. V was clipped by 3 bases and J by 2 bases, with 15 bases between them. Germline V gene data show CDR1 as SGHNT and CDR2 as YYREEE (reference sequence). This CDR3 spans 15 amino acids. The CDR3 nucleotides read TGTGCCAGCAGCTCATACCCCTCCACAGCCTACGAGCAGTACTTC. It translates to CASSSYPSTAYEQYF.

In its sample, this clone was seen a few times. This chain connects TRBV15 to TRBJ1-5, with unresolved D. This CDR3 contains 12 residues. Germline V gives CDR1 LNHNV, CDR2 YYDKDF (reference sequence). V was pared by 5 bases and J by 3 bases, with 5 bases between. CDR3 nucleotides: TGTGCCACCAGCCTTCCCAATCAGCCCCAGCATTTT. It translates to CATSLPNQPQHF.

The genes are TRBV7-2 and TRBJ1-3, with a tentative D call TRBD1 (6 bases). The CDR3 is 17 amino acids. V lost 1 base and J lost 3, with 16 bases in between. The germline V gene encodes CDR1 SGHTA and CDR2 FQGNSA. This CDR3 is CASSLVVWTEGGNTIYF. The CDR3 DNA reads TGTGCCAGCAGCTTAGTGGTTTGGACAGAGGGTGGAAACACCATATATTTT. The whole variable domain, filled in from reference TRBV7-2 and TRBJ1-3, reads GAGVSQSPSNKVTEKGKDVELRCDPISGHTALYWYRQSLGQGLEFLIYFQGNSAPDKSGLPSDRFSAERTGGSVSTLTIQRTQQEDSAVYLCASSLVVWTEGGNTIYFGEGSWLTVV.

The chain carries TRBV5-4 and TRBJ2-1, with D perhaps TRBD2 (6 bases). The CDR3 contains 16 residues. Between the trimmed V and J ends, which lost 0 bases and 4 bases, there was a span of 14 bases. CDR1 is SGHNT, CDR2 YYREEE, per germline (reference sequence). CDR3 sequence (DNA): TGTGCCAGCAGCTTGGAGGCTAGCGAAGCTTACAATGAGCAGTTCTTC. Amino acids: CASSLEASEAYNEQFF.

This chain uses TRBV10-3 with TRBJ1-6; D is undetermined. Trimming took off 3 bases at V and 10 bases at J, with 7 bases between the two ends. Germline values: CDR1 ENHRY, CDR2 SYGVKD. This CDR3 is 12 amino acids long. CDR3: CAISDSVSPLHF. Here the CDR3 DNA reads TGTGCCATCAGTGACAGCGTCTCACCCCTCCACTTT.